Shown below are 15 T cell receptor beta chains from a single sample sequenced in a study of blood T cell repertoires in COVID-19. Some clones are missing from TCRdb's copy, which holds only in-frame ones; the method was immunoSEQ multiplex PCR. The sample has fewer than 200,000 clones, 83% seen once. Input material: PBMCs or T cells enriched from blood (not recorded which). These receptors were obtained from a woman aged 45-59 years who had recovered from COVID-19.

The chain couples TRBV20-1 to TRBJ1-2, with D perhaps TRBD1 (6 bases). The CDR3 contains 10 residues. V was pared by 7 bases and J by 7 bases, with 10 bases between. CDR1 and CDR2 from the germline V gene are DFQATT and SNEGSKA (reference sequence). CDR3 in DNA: TGCAGTGGGGGGCGAGTTGGCTACACCTTC. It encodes CSGGRVGYTF.

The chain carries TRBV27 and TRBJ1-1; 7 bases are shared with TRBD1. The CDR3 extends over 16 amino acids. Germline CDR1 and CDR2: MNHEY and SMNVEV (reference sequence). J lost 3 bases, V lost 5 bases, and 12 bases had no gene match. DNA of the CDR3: TGTGCCAGCAGTCAAACAGGGATAACAGGGGACACTGAAGCTTTCTTT. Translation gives CASSQTGITGDTEAFF.

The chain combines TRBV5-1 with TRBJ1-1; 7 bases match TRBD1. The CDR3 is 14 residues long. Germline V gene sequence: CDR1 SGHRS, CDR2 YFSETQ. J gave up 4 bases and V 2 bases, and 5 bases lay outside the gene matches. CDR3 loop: CASSFSGGGTEAFF. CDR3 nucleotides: TGCGCCAGCAGCTTCTCAGGGGGTGGCACTGAAGCTTTCTTT.

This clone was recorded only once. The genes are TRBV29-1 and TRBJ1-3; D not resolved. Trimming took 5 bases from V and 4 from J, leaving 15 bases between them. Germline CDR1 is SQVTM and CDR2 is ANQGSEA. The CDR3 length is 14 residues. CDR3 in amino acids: CSVHWGGDGNTIYF. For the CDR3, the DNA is TGCAGCGTTCATTGGGGAGGAGACGGAAACACCATATATTTT.

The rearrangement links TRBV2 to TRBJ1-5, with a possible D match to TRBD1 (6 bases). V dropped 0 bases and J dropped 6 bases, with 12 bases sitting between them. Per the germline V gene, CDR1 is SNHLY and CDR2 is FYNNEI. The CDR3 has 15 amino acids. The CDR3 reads CASSEALQGGQPQHF. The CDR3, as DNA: TGTGCCAGCAGTGAAGCGCTTCAAGGGGGTCAGCCCCAGCATTTT.

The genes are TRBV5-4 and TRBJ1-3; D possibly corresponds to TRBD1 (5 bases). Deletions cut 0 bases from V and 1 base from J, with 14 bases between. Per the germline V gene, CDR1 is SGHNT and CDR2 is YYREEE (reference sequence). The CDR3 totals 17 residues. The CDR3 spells CASSLGIGDSSGNTIYF. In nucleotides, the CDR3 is TGTGCCAGCAGCTTGGGAATCGGGGACTCATCTGGAAACACCATATATTTT.

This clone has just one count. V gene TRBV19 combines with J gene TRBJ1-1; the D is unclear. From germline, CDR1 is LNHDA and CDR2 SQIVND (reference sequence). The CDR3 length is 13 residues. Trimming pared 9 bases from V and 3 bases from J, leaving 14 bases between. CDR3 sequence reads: CASTRAEDTEAFF. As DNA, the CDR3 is TGTGCCAGCACGAGGGCCGAGGACACTGAAGCTTTCTTT.

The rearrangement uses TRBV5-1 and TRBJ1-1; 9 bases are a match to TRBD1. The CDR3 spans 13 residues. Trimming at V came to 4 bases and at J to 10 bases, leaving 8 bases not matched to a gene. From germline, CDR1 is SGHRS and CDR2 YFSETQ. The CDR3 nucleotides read TGCGCCAGCAGCCTGGGACAGGGTTTAGGAGCTTTCTTT. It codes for CASSLGQGLGAFF.

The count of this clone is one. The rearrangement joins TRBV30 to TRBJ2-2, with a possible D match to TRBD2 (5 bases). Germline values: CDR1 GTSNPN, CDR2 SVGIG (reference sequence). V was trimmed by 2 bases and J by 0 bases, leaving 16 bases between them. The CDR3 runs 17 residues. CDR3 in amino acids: CAWSSTGIRANTGELFF. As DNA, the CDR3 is TGTGCCTGGAGTTCGACGGGGATTCGCGCGAACACCGGGGAGCTGTTTTTT.

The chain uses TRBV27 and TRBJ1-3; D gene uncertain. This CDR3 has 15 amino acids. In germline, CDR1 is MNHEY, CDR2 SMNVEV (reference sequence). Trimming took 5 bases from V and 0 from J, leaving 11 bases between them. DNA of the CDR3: TGTGCCAGCAGTCGGGGTTTCTACTCTGGAAACACCATATATTTT. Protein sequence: CASSRGFYSGNTIYF.

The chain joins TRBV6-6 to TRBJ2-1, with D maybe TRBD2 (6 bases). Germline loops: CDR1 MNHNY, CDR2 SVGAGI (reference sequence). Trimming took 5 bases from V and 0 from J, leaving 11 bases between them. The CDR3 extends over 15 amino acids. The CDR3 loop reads CASSPDGSSYNEQFF. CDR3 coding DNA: TGTGCCAGCAGTCCCGACGGGAGCTCCTACAATGAGCAGTTCTTC.

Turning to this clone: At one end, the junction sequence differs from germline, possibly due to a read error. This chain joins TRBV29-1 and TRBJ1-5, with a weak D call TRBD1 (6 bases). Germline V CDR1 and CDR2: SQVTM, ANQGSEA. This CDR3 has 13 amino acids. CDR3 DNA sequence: TGCAGCGTTCTGACAGGCCCAAAGGGGCGAGTTGCCTTT. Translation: CSVLTGPKGRVAF.

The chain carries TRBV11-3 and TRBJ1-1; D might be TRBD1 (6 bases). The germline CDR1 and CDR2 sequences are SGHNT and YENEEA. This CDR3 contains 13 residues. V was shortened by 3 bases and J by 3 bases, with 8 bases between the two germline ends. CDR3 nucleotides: TGTGCCAGCAGCTTCTCAGGGGACACTGAAGCTTTCTTT. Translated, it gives CASSFSGDTEAFF.

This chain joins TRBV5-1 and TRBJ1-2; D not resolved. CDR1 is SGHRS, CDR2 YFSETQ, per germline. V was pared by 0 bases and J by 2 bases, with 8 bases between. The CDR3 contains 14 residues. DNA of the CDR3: TGCGCCAGCAGCTTGGCCGTCGGGAACTATGGCTACACCTTC. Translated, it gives CASSLAVGNYGYTF.

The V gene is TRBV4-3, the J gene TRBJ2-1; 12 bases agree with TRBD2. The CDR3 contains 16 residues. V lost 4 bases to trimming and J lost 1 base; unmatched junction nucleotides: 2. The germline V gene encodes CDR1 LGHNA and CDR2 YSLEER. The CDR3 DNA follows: TGCGCCAGCAGCCGAGGACTAGCGGGATCCTACAATGAGCAGTTCTTC. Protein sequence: CASSRGLAGSYNEQFF.